This entry lists 11 T cell receptor beta chains sequenced from one sample in a study of early T cells in non-severe SARS-CoV-2 infection. One entry per CDR3 protein, called by TCRdb with MiXCR from the 5' RACE reads. The sample holds some 54,000 distinct CDR3 sequences, more than 8.5% seen once. Specimen: whole blood. The origin of the receptors is an adult who was a healthcare worker with PCR-confirmed SARS-CoV-2 infection or an uninfected control (not recorded which).

The gene calls are TRBV18 and TRBJ2-1, with TRBD2 matching over 10 bases. CDR3 length: 19 amino acids. Per germline, CDR1 KGHSH and CDR2 LQKENI. V lost 3 bases to trimming and J lost 8 bases; unmatched junction nucleotides: 19. The CDR3 sequence: CASSPDIMGLAGEGHEQFF. The CDR3 DNA reads TGTGCCAGCTCACCCGATATCATGGGGCTAGCGGGAGAGGGACATGAGCAGTTCTTC.

This clonotype was seen repeatedly, ten times or more. The rearrangement links TRBV9 to TRBJ1-5, with D possibly being TRBD1 (5 bases). Germline values: CDR1 SGDLS, CDR2 YYNGEE. V was cut by 0 bases and J by 3 bases, with 7 bases left in between. This CDR3 region has 14 residues. The CDR3 loop is CASSVGGPNQPQHF. As DNA, the CDR3 is TGTGCCAGCAGCGTAGGGGGCCCCAATCAGCCCCAGCATTTT.

This clonotype turned up a few times. The rearrangement links TRBV7-3 to TRBJ2-3; 7 nucleotides line up with TRBD2. The CDR3 has 15 amino acids. With V trimmed by 2 bases and J by 6 bases, 8 bases remained unmatched. Germline V gives CDR1 SGHTA, CDR2 FQGTGA. CDR3 sequence reads: CASSLGGGSLDTQYF. The DNA for the CDR3 is TGTGCCAGCAGCTTAGGCGGCGGGAGTCTGGATACGCAGTATTTT.

This clonotype was counted many times. The V call is TRBV24-1, the J call TRBJ2-5, with a tentative D call TRBD2 (5 bases). Germline V gives CDR1 KGHDR, CDR2 SFDVKD. The ends were cut back, 5 bases at V and 5 bases at J, with 14 bases in the middle. There are 14 residues in the CDR3. In DNA, the CDR3 is TGTGCCACCAGTGGGGTGGGAGAGGGTGAGACCCAGTACTTC. This translates into CATSGVGEGETQYF.

This sequence joins TRBV5-5 and TRBJ1-2, with 8 bases fitting TRBD1. CDR3 length: 16 residues. The junction had 11 bases not matched to a gene; V was cut back by 2 bases and J by 5 bases. The germline V gene has CDR1 SGHKS and CDR2 YYEKEE (reference sequence). The CDR3 is CASSFEPDRGSYGYTF. The DNA for the CDR3 is TGTGCCAGCAGCTTCGAGCCAGACAGGGGTTCTTATGGCTACACCTTC.

This clonotype was seen only a few times. The chain links TRBV5-1 to TRBJ2-7; 10 nucleotides line up with TRBD2. In germline, CDR1 is SGHRS, CDR2 YFSETQ. This CDR3 comprises 16 residues. The junction had 7 bases not matched to a gene; V was cut back by 2 bases and J by 2 bases. The CDR3 is CASSFSGTSATYEQYF. The CDR3 region has the DNA TGCGCCAGCAGCTTTTCCGGGACTAGCGCAACCTACGAGCAGTACTTC.

This clonotype was picked up many times. The chain has TRBV5-4 and TRBJ2-5, with TRBD2 as a possible D gene (6 bases). Trimming shortened V by 5 bases and J by 3 bases, and 11 bases separated the two germline ends. The germline CDR1 and CDR2 sequences are SGHNT and YYREEE (reference sequence). The CDR3 loop spans 13 amino acids. The CDR3 DNA reads as TGTGCCAGCAGGATGGTAGCGGAAGAGACCCAGTACTTC. This translates into CASRMVAEETQYF.

The V gene is TRBV6-6, the J gene TRBJ2-7, with 9 bases fitting TRBD2. The CDR3 runs to 15 residues. The V segment lost 2 bases and the J segment 5 bases; nucleotides outside the gene matches: 7. CDR1 MNHNY and CDR2 SVGAGI come from the germline V gene (reference sequence). CDR3 region: CASSYVPSGTHEQYF. The DNA for the CDR3 is TGTGCCAGCAGTTACGTGCCTAGCGGGACGCACGAGCAGTACTTC.

This chain joins TRBV9 and TRBJ1-2; D is unclear. V lost 3 bases, J lost 6 bases, and 21 bases lay in between. CDR1 and CDR2 from the germline V gene are SGDLS and YYNGEE. There are 16 residues in the CDR3. The CDR3 loop is CASSEEPGAGRDGYTF. The DNA of the CDR3 is TGTGCCAGCAGCGAAGAACCGGGTGCTGGACGCGATGGCTACACCTTC.

This clonotype was detected ten times or more. The chain recombines TRBV11-2 with TRBJ2-2; possible D gene TRBD1, 5 bases. Trimming took off 0 bases at V and 5 bases at J, with 7 bases between the two ends. The CDR3 runs 14 residues. Germline V gives CDR1 SGHAT, CDR2 FQNNGV. CDR3 in amino acids: CASSLDKGTGELFF. The CDR3 bases are TGTGCCAGCAGCTTAGACAAGGGGACCGGGGAGCTGTTTTTT. Together with reference TRBV11-2 and TRBJ2-2, the CDR3 gives the full variable domain: EAGVAQSPRYKIIEKRQSVAFWCNPISGHATLYWYQQILGQGPKLLIQFQNNGVVDDSQLPKDRFSAERLKGVDSTLKIQPAKLEDSAVYLCASSLDKGTGELFFGEGSRLTVL.

The table lists this clonotype with a few counts. V usage is TRBV4-3 and J usage is TRBJ2-1; TRBD2 matches 7 bases. The germline V gene has CDR1 LGHNA and CDR2 YSLEER. Germline trimming cut 3 bases from V and 1 base from J; bases unmatched to any gene: 9. The CDR3 extends over 17 amino acids. CDR3 coding DNA: TGCGCCAGCAGCCAGTATTTCGCGGGAGCGTCCTACAATGAGCAGTTCTTC. It yields the protein CASSQYFAGASYNEQFF.